These 7 T cell receptor beta chains were sequenced from one sample in a study of blood T cell repertoires in COVID-19 (dated by TCRdb to the early 2020s). Library preparation used the immunoSEQ multiplex PCR assay. What TCRdb holds here is the immuneACCESS table cut down to in-frame rearrangements. Part of the clones is not present; checked against another copy, under half of the missing clones reflect an unresolved V gene, and the others are unexplained. In all, the sample holds some 160,000 clones, and almost 80% of those were seen once. About 8.6% of the sample is taken by the ten largest. The sequenced material came from peripheral blood. All receptors derive from a man aged 50 to 59 with active or convalescent COVID-19.

The V gene is TRBV3-1 (or the pseudogene TRBV3-2), the J gene TRBJ2-2; D unclear. Germline V gives CDR1 LGHDT, CDR2 YNNKEL (reference sequence). Deletions cut 1 base from V and 6 bases from J, with 3 bases between. CDR3 length equals 12 residues. This CDR3 reads CASSQAAGELFF. The CDR3 region has the DNA TGTGCCAGCAGCCAAGCTGCCGGGGAGCTGTTTTTT.

This CDR3 reads CASSITFSYEQYF. Written as DNA, the CDR3 is TGTGCCAGCAGTATAACTTTCTCGTACGAGCAGTACTTC. The rearrangement joins TRBV28 to TRBJ2-7; D is undetermined. This CDR3 is 13 amino acids long. Germline V CDR1 and CDR2: MDHEN, SYDVKM. Trimming cost V 5 bases and J 4 bases, with 12 bases left between them.

The rearrangement links TRBV27 to TRBJ2-1; TRBD2 aligns across 11 bases. With 2 bases clipped from V and 0 bases from J, the junction kept 0 bases outside the gene matches. CDR3 length: 16 amino acids. CDR1 and CDR2 from the germline V gene are MNHEY and SMNVEV (reference sequence). CDR3 coding DNA: TGTGCCAGCAGTTTACTAGCGGGAGGCTCCTACAATGAGCAGTTCTTC. Translation gives CASSLLAGGSYNEQFF.

V is TRBV19 and J is TRBJ2-1; 7 nucleotides line up with TRBD1. V lost 4 bases, J lost 2 bases, and 5 bases stayed unmatched. Per germline, CDR1 LNHDA and CDR2 SQIVND (reference sequence). CDR3 size: 15 residues. The CDR3 here is CASSNPTGPYNEQFF. The CDR3 DNA sequence: TGTGCCAGTAGTAACCCGACAGGGCCCTACAATGAGCAGTTCTTC.

Comment on this clone: One junction end does not reproduce the germline sequence, and a read error may be involved. The genes are TRBV29-1 and TRBJ1-1; tentatively, D is TRBD1 (6 bases). The germline CDR1 and CDR2 sequences are SQVTM and ANQGSEA. The CDR3 sequence is 12 residues long. This CDR3 reads CSAETGMFEAFF. The DNA for the CDR3 is TGCAGCGCTGAAACAGGGATGTTTGAAGCTTTCTTT.

The chain is built from TRBV28 and TRBJ2-7, with unresolved D. From germline, CDR1 is MDHEN and CDR2 SYDVKM. The CDR3 is 12 residues long. Deletions cut 5 bases from V and 2 bases from J, with 7 bases between. This CDR3 reads CASSPIAYEQYF. The DNA of the CDR3 is TGTGCCAGCAGTCCCATTGCCTACGAGCAGTACTTC.

This chain uses TRBV24-1 with TRBJ2-2; D is undetermined. V lost 5 bases and J lost 5, with 8 bases in between. The CDR3 contains 13 residues. CDR1 is KGHDR, CDR2 SFDVKD, per germline. In nucleotides, the CDR3 is TGTGCCACCAGTGGAGAGCTGACCGGGGAGCTGTTTTTT. Amino acids: CATSGELTGELFF.